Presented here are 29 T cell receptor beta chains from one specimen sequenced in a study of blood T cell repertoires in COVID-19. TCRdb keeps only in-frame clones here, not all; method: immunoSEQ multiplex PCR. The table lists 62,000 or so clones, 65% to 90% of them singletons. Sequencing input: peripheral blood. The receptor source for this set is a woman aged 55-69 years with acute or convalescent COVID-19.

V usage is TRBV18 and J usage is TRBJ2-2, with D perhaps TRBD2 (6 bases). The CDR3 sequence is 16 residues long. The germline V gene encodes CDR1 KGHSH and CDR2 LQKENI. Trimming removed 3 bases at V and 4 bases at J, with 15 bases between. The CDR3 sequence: CASSPGGTLSTGELFF. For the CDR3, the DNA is TGTGCCAGCTCACCCGGGGGTACATTGAGCACCGGGGAGCTGTTTTTT.

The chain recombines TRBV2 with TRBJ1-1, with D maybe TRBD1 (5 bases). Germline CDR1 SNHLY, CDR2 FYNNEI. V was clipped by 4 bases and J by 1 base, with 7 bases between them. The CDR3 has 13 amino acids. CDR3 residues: CASSADRNTEAFF. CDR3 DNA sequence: TGTGCCAGCAGTGCAGACAGGAACACTGAAGCTTTCTTT.

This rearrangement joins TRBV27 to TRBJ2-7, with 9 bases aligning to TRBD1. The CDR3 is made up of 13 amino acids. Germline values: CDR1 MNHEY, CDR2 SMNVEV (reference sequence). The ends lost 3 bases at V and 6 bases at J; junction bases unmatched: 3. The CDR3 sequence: CASSFETGGEQYF. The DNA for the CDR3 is TGTGCCAGCAGTTTTGAGACAGGGGGCGAGCAGTACTTC.

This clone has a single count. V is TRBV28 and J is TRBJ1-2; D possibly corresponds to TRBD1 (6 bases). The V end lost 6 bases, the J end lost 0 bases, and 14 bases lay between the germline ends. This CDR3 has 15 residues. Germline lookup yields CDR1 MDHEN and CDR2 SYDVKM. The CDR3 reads CASSDRGGSNYGYTF. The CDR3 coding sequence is TGTGCCAGCAGCGATAGGGGGGGCTCTAACTATGGCTACACCTTC.

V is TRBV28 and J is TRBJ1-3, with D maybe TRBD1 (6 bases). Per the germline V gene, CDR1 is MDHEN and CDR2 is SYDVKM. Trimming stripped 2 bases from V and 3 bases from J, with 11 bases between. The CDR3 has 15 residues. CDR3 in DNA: TGTGCCAGCAGTTTAAGGGGGTCGCGTGGAAACACCATATATTTT. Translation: CASSLRGSRGNTIYF. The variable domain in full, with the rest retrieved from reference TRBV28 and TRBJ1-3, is DVKVTQSSRYLVKRTGEKVFLECVQDMDHENMFWYRQDPGLGLRLIYFSYDVKMKEKGDIPEGYSVSREKKERFSLILESASTNQTSMYLCASSLRGSRGNTIYFGEGSWLTVV.

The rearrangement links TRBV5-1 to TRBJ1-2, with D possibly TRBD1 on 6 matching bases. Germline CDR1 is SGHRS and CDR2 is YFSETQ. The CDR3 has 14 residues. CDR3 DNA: TGCGCTACGCGTCAGGACATAGGGGGAGTGAGCTACACCTTC. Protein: CATRQDIGGVSYTF.

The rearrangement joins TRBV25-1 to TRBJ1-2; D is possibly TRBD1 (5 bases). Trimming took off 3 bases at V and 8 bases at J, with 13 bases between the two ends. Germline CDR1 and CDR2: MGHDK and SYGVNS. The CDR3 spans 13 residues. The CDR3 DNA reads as TGTGCCAGCAGTGAGCCCTGGGGGGGAGGCTACACCTTC. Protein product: CASSEPWGGGYTF.

The CDR3 DNA reads as TGCGCCAGCAGCATAAATACAGGGAACGAAAAACTGTTTTTT. Amino acid sequence: CASSINTGNEKLFF. The chain combines TRBV5-1 with TRBJ1-4; tentative D call: TRBD1 (6 bases). V was trimmed by 4 bases and J by 8 bases, leaving 15 bases between them. This CDR3 comprises 14 residues. Germline CDR1 SGHRS, CDR2 YFSETQ.

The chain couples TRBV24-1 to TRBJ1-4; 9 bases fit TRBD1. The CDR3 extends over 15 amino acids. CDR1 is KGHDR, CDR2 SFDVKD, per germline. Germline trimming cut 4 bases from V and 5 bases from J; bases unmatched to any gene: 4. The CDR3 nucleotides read TGTGCCACCAGTGACGGCGGGACAGGGAATGAAAAACTGTTTTTT. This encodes CATSDGGTGNEKLFF.

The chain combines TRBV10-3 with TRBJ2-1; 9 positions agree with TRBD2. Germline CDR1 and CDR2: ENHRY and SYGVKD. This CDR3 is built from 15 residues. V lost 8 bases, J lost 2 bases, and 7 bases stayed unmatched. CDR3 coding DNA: TGTGCCATCGGCGTCCTAGCGGGGACCTACAATGAGCAGTTCTTC. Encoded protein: CAIGVLAGTYNEQFF.

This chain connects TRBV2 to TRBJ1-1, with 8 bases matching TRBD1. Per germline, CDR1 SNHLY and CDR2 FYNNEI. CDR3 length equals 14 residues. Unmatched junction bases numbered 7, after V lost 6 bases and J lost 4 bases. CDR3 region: CASRGDRRSTEAFF. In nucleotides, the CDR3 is TGTGCCAGCAGGGGGGACAGGAGATCCACTGAAGCTTTCTTT. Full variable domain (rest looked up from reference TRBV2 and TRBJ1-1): EPEVTQTPSHQVTQMGQEVILRCVPISNHLYFYWYRQILGQKVEFLVSFYNNEISEKSEIFDDQFSVERPDGSNFTLKIRSTKLEDSAMYFCASRGDRRSTEAFFGQGTRLTVV.

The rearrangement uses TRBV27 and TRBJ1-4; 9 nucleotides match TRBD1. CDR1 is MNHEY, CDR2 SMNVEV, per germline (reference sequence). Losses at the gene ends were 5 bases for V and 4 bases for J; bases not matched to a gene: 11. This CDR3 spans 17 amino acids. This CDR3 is CASSPQTWTGVNEKLFF. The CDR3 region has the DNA TGTGCCAGCAGTCCGCAAACCTGGACAGGGGTTAATGAAAAACTGTTTTTT.

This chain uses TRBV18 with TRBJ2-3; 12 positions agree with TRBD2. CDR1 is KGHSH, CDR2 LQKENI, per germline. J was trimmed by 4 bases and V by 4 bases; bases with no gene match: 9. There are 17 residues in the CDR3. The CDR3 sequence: CASSLKGLAGSPDTQYF. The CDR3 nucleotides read TGTGCCAGCTCACTTAAGGGACTAGCGGGTTCCCCAGATACGCAGTATTTT.

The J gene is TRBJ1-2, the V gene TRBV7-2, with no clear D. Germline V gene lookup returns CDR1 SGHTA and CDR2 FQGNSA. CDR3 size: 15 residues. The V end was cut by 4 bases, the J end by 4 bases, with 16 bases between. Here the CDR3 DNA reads TGTGCCAGCAGCTCGACTGGAACGGGTTCCTATGGCTACACCTTC. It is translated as CASSSTGTGSYGYTF.

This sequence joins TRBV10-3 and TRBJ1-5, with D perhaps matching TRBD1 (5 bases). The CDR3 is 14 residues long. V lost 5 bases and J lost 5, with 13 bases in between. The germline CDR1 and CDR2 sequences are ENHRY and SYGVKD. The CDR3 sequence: CAISPSGWDQPQHF. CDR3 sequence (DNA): TGTGCCATCAGTCCCTCAGGGTGGGATCAGCCCCAGCATTTT.

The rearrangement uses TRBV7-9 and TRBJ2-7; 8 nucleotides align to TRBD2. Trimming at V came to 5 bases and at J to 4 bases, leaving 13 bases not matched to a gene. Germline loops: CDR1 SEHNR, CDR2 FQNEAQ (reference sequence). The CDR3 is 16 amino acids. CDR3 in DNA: TGTGCCAGCAGCGCGAACACCGGGACTAGTTGGTACGAGCAGTACTTC. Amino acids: CASSANTGTSWYEQYF.

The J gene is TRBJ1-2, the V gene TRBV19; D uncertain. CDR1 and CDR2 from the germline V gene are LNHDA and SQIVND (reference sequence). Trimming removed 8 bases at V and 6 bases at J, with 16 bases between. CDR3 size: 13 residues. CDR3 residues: CASRREGQHGYTF. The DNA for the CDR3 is TGTGCCAGTCGAAGAGAGGGTCAGCATGGCTACACCTTC. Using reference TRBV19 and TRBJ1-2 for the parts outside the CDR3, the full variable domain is DGGITQSPKYLFRKEGQNVTLSCEQNLNHDAMYWYRQDPGQGLRLIYYSQIVNDFQKGDIAEGYSVSREKKESFPLTVTSAQKNPTAFYLCASRREGQHGYTFGSGTRLTVV.

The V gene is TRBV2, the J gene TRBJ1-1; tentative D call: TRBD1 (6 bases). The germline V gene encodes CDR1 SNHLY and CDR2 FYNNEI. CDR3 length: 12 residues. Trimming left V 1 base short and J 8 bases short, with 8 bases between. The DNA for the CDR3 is TGTGCCAGCAGTGAAGTCAGGGGCGAAGCTTTCTTT. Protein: CASSEVRGEAFF. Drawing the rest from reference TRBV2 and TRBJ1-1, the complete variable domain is EPEVTQTPSHQVTQMGQEVILRCVPISNHLYFYWYRQILGQKVEFLVSFYNNEISEKSEIFDDQFSVERPDGSNFTLKIRSTKLEDSAMYFCASSEVRGEAFFGQGTRLTVV.

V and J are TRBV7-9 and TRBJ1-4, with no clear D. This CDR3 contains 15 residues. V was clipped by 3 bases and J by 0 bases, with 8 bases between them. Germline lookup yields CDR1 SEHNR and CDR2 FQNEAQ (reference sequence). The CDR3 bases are TGTGCCAGCAGCTTTATGGGCACAACTAATGAAAAACTGTTTTTT. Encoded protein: CASSFMGTTNEKLFF.

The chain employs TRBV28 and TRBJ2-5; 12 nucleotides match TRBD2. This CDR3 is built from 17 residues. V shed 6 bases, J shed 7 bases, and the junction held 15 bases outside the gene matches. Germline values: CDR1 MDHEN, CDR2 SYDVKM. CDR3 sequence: CASSLSILAGGRGTQYF. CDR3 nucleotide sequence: TGTGCCAGCAGCCTTAGTATACTAGCGGGGGGCCGAGGGACCCAGTACTTC. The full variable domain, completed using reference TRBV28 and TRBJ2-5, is DVKVTQSSRYLVKRTGEKVFLECVQDMDHENMFWYRQDPGLGLRLIYFSYDVKMKEKGDIPEGYSVSREKKERFSLILESASTNQTSMYLCASSLSILAGGRGTQYFGPGTRLLVL.

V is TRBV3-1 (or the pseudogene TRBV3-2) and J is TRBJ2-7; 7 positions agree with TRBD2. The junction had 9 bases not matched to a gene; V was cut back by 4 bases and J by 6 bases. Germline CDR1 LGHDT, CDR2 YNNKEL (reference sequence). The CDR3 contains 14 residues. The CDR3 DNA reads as TGTGCCAGCAGCCCTGGGGGGGAGTCGAGCGAGCAGTACTTC. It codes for CASSPGGESSEQYF.

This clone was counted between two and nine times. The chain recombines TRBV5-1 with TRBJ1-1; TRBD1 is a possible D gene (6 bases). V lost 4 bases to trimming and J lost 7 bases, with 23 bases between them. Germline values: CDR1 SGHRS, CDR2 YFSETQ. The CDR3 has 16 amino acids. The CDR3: CASSPGGQSGKNEAFF. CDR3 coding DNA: TGCGCCAGCAGCCCTGGAGGACAGTCGGGGAAAAATGAAGCTTTCTTT. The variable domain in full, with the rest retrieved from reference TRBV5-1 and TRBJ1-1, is KAGVTQTPRYLIKTRGQQVTLSCSPISGHRSVSWYQQTPGQGLQFLFEYFSETQRNKGNFPGRFSGRQFSNSRSEMNVSTLELGDSALYLCASSPGGQSGKNEAFFGQGTRLTVV.

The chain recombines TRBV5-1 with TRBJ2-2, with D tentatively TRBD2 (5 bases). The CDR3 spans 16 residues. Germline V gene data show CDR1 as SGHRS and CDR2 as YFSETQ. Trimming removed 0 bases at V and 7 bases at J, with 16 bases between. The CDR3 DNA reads TGCGCCAGCAGCTTGGCAATTTCTAGCAGCAACGGGGAGCTGTTTTTT. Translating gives CASSLAISSSNGELFF.

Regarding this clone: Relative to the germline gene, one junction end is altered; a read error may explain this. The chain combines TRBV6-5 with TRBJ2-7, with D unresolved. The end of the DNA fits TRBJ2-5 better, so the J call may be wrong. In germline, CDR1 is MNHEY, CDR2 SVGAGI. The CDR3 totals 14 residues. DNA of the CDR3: TGTGCCAGCAGCTACTTCGGCGGACAAGAGACCCAGTACTTC. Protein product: CASSYFGGQETQYF.

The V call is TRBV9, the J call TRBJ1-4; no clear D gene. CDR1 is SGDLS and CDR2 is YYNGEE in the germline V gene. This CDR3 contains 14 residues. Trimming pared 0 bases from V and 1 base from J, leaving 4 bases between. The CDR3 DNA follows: TGTGCCAGCAGCGTAGCCGGAACTAATGAAAAACTGTTTTTT. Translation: CASSVAGTNEKLFF.

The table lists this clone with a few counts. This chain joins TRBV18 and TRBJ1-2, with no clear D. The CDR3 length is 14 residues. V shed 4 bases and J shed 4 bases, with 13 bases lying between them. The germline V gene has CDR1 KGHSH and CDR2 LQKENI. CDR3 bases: TGTGCCAGCTCACACGATCTCACGGGCTATGGCTACACCTTC. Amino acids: CASSHDLTGYGYTF.

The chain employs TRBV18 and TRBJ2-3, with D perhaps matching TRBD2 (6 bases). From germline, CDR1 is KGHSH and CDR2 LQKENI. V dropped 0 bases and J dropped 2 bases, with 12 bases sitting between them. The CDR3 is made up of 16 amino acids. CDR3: CASSPPVSGSTDTQYF. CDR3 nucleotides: TGTGCCAGCTCACCACCTGTTAGCGGCTCCACAGATACGCAGTATTTT.

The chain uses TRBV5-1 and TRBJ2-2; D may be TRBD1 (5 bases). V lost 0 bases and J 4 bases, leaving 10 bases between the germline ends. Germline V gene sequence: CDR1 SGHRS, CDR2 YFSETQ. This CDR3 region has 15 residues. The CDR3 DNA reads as TGCGCCAGCAGCTTGGATCGACAGTCCACCGGGGAGCTGTTTTTT. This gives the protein CASSLDRQSTGELFF.

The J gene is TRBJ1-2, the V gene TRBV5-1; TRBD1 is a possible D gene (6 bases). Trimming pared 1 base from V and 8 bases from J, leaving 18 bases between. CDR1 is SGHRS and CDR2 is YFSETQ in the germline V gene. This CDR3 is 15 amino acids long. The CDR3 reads CASSLNDAGEGGYTF. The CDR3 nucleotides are TGCGCCAGCAGCTTGAATGATGCAGGGGAAGGAGGCTACACCTTC.